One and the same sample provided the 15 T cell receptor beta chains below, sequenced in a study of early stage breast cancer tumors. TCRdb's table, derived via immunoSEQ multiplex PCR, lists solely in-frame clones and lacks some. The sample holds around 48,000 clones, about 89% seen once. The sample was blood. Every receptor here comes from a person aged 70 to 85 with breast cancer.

Written as DNA, the CDR3 is TGTGCCAGCAGCTCAGGGGTAGGGCTCGGCTACACCTTC. It yields the protein CASSSGVGLGYTF. The genes are TRBV7-2 and TRBJ1-2, with a weak D call TRBD1 (6 bases). CDR1 and CDR2 from the germline V gene are SGHTA and FQGNSA. V lost 4 bases, J lost 8 bases, and 14 bases lay in between. This CDR3 is built from 13 residues.

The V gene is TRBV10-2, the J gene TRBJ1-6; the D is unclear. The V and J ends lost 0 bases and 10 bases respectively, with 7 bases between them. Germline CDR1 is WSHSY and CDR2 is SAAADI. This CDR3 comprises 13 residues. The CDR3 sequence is CASSESGESPLHF. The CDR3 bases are TGCGCCAGCAGTGAGTCAGGAGAATCACCCCTCCACTTT.

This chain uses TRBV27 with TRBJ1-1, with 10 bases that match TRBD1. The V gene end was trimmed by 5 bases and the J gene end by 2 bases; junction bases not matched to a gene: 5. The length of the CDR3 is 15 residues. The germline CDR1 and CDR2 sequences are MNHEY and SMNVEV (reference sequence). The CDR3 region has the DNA TGTGCCAGCAGTCCTTCGACAGGGGGCAACACTGAAGCTTTCTTT. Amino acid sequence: CASSPSTGGNTEAFF.

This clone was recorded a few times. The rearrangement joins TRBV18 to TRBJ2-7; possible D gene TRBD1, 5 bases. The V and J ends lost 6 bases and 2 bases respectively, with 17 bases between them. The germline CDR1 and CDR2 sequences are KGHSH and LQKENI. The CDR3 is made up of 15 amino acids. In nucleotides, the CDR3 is TGTGCCAGCTCCCTTGGTCAAAGGGGCACCTACGAGCAGTACTTC. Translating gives CASSLGQRGTYEQYF.

The CDR3 DNA follows: TGTGCCAGCAGCGTTGGAGGGGAAATAGGCTACACCTTC. Protein sequence: CASSVGGEIGYTF. The rearrangement joins TRBV9 to TRBJ1-2; D may be TRBD1 (5 bases). The CDR3 is made up of 13 amino acids. Trimming removed 2 bases from V and 8 bases from J, with 13 bases in between. Germline CDR1 and CDR2: SGDLS and YYNGEE. The complete variable domain, with remaining parts taken from reference TRBV9 and TRBJ1-2, reads DSGVTQTPKHLITATGQRVTLRCSPRSGDLSVYWYQQSLDQGLQFLIQYYNGEERAKGNILERFSAQQFPDLHSELNLSSLELGDSALYFCASSVGGEIGYTFGSGTRLTVV.

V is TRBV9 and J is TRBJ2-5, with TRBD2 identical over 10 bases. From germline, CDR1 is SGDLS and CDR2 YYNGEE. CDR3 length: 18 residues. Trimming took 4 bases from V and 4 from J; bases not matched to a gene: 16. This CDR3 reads CASSHYLGERGGLETQYF. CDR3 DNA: TGTGCCAGCAGCCACTACCTCGGGGAGCGGGGGGGCCTAGAGACCCAGTACTTC.

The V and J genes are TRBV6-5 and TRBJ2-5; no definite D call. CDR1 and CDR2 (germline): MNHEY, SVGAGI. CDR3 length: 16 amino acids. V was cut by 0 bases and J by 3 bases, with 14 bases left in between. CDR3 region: CASSYSRDLGEETQYF. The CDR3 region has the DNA TGTGCCAGCAGTTACTCGAGAGACTTGGGTGAAGAGACCCAGTACTTC.

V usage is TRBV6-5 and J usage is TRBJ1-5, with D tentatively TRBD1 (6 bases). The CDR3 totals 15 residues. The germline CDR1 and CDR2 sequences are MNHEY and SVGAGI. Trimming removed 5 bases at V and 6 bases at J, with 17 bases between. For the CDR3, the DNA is TGTGCCAGCAGTCGAAGGGGGAACCGCGGTCAGCCCCAGCATTTT. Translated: CASSRRGNRGQPQHF.

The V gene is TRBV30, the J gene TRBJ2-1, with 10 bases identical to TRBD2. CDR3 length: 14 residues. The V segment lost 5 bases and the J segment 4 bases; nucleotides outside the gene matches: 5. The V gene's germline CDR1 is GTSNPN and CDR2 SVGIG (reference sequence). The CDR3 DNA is TGTGCCTGGGCCCCGGGACTAGCGTACAATGAGCAGTTCTTC. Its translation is CAWAPGLAYNEQFF.

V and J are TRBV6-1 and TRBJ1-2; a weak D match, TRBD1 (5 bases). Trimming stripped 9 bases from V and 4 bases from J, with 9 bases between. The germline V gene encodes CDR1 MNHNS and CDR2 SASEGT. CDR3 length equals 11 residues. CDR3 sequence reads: CASTGIYGYTF. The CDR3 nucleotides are TGTGCCAGTACAGGAATCTATGGCTACACCTTC.

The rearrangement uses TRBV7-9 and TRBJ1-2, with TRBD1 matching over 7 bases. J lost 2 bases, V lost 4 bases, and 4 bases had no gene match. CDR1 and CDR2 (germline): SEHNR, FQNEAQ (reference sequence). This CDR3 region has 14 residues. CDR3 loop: CASSWGTDNYGYTF. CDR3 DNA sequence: TGTGCCAGCAGCTGGGGGACAGACAACTATGGCTACACCTTC.

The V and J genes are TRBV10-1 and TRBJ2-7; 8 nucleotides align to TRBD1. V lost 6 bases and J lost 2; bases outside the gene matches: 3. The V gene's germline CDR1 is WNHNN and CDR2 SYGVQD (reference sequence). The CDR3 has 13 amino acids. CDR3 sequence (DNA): TGCGCCAGCAGCCTACAGGGGGCCTACGAGCAGTACTTC. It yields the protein CASSLQGAYEQYF.

The CDR3: CASSTTGETEAFF. The CDR3 DNA is TGCGCCAGCAGCACGACAGGGGAGACTGAAGCTTTCTTT. V gene TRBV5-1 combines with J gene TRBJ1-1, with TRBD1 matching 8 bases. This CDR3 has 13 residues. Germline loops: CDR1 SGHRS, CDR2 YFSETQ. The V and J ends lost 4 bases and 5 bases, in that order; junction bases with no gene match: 4.

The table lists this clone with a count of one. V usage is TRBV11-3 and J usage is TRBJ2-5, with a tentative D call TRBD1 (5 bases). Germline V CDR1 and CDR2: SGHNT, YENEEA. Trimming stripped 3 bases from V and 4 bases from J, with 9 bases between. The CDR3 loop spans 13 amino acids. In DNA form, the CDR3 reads TGTGCCAGCAGCTTCAGGGAAGGAGAGACCCAGTACTTC. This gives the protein CASSFREGETQYF. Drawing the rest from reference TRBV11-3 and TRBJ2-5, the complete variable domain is EAGVVQSPRYKIIEKKQPVAFWCNPISGHNTLYWYLQNLGQGPELLIRYENEEAVDDSQLPKDRFSAERLKGVDSTLKIQPAELGDSAVYLCASSFREGETQYFGPGTRLLVL.

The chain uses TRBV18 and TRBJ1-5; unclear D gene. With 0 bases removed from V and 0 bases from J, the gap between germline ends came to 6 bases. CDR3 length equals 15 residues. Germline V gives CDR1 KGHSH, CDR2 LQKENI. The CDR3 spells CASSPPEDSNQPQHF. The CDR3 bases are TGTGCCAGCTCACCACCTGAGGATAGCAATCAGCCCCAGCATTTT.